This record covers a single T cell receptor beta chain. Its antigen remains unknown. The data were taken from a study of yellow fever vaccine responses in identical twins. Study results and limitations: Among the twins, the vaccine T cell response reportedly seemed partly convergent and partly personalized.

The CDR3 is 11 amino acids. With 4 bases removed from V and 6 bases from J, the gap between germline ends came to 10 bases. Germline values: CDR1 SQVTM, CDR2 ANQGSEA. TCRdb fed the RT-PCR reads into MiXCR, producing one record per CDR3 protein. The sample holds thousands of distinct CDR3 sequences, 85% seen once. The clonotype was recovered from a woman aged 18-29 years who received the yellow fever vaccine. The V and J genes are TRBV29-1 and TRBJ2-7; D gene uncertain. This specimen was T cells from blood (PBMCs), unsorted or a sorted subset (not recorded which), taken before or after yellow fever vaccination (not recorded which). The chain's CDR3 is CSVGRGGEQYF. DNA for the CDR3: TGCAGCGTTGGGCGTGGTGGCGAGCAGTACTTC.